These T cell receptor beta chains were read from a single sample in a study of blood T cell repertoires in COVID-19. Assay: immunoSEQ multiplex PCR; the TCRdb copy retains only in-frame clones and omits some. There are roughly 260,000 clones in the sample; about nine tenths occur only once, and about 11% lies in the top ten. Sequences were obtained from peripheral blood. The receptors stem from a woman aged 30 to 39 with COVID-19, enrolled during active disease. CDR3s include the opening cysteine and the closing phenylalanine or tryptophan. D genes are given only for firm matches. Only some rows state a clone size, as once, few, many or a class for expanded clones.

j_call | v_call | d_call | clone_size | cdr3_aa | cdr3_nt
TRBJ2-7 | TRBV11-2 | - | once | CASSPSGAPPVYEQYF | TGTGCCAGCAGCCCTTCTGGGGCCCCCCCCGTCTACGAGCAGTACTTC
TRBJ2-1 | TRBV9 | - | - | CASSVGPNNEQFF | TGTGCCAGCAGCGTGGGCCCTAACAATGAGCAGTTCTTC
TRBJ1-1 | TRBV3-1/TRBV3-2 | - | few | CASSSRAEAFF | TGTGCCAGCAGCTCAAGAGCTGAAGCTTTCTTT
TRBJ2-6 | TRBV5-1 | TRBD2 | - | CASSILAGGSGANVLTF | TGCGCCAGCAGCATACTAGCGGGTGGCTCTGGGGCCAACGTCCTGACTTTC
TRBJ2-1 | TRBV11-2 | TRBD2 | - | CASSFRTSGSSGSYNEQFF | TGTGCCAGCAGCTTCAGAACTAGCGGGAGTTCAGGCTCCTACAATGAGCAGTTCTTC
TRBJ1-4 | TRBV28 | - | - | CASSFRDTIFPNEKLFF | TGTGCCAGCAGTTTCCGGGACACCATTTTTCCCAATGAAAAACTGTTTTTT
TRBJ2-7 | TRBV5-1 | - | - | CASSLVGARGYEQYF | TGCGCCAGCAGCTTGGTCGGAGCTAGGGGGTACGAGCAGTACTTC
TRBJ1-2 | TRBV6-5 | - | - | CASRVSGAKDGYTF | TGTGCCAGCAGGGTCTCAGGGGCGAAGGATGGCTACACCTTC
TRBJ1-5 | TRBV12-3/TRBV12-4 | - | once | CASSFSDQPQHF | TGTGCCAGCAGTTTCTCCGATCAGCCCCAGCATTTT
TRBJ2-3 | TRBV5-4 | TRBD2 | many | CASSIRLALIPSTDTQYF | TGTGCCAGCAGCATTAGACTAGCGTTGATCCCTAGCACAGATACGCAGTATTTT
TRBJ2-1 | TRBV28 | - | - | CASSSQRVQFF | TGTGCCAGCAGTTCTCAGCGGGTCCAGTTCTTC
TRBJ1-1 | TRBV20-1 | - | - | CSARRVTEAFF | TGCAGTGCTAGACGCGTCACTGAAGCTTTCTTT
TRBJ1-3 | TRBV2 | - | - | CASSDMAGANSGNTIYF | TGTGCCAGCAGTGATATGGCAGGGGCAAACTCTGGAAACACCATATATTTT
TRBJ1-1 | TRBV27 | TRBD1 | - | CASSPTGGAIRAFF | TGTGCCAGCAGCCCTACAGGGGGCGCGATCAGGGCTTTCTTT
TRBJ1-2 | TRBV7-3 | TRBD1 | once | CASSLTPTGGGYTF | TGTGCCAGCAGCTTAACACCCACAGGGGGTGGCTACACCTTC
TRBJ2-5 | TRBV4-1 | TRBD2 | - | CASSQPPGGEETQYF | TGCGCCAGCAGCCAACCCCCGGGAGGGGAAGAGACCCAGTACTTC
TRBJ2-1 | TRBV28 | TRBD1 | - | CASSLHLDRGPYNEQFF | TGTGCCAGCAGCCTCCACCTTGACAGGGGCCCCTACAATGAGCAGTTCTTC
TRBJ2-7 | TRBV6-6 | TRBD2 | - | CASSQPGLGTYEQYF | TGTGCCAGCAGTCAACCGGGACTAGGGACCTACGAGCAGTACTTC
TRBJ2-2 | TRBV2 | - | - | CASVGTLLGFTGELFF | TGTGCCAGCGTGGGGACTCTGTTAGGTTTCACCGGGGAGCTGTTTTTT
TRBJ2-3 | TRBV18 | TRBD1 | - | CASSPSGTGVADTQYF | TGTGCCAGCTCACCATCCGGGACAGGGGTTGCAGATACGCAGTATTTT
TRBJ2-3 | TRBV5-1 | - | - | CASSLDTAKIDTQYF | TGCGCCAGCAGCCTTGACACAGCCAAAATCGATACGCAGTATTTT
TRBJ2-7 | TRBV28 | TRBD2 | few | CASSPSGRDYEQYF | TGTGCCAGCAGTCCGAGCGGGAGGGACTACGAGCAGTACTTC
TRBJ1-1 | TRBV6-5 | - | - | CASRPTVGTEAFF | TGTGCCAGCAGGCCTACGGTCGGCACTGAAGCTTTCTTT
TRBJ1-3 | TRBV19 | - | - | CATGNPGNTIYF | TGTGCCACCGGGAACCCTGGAAACACCATATATTTT
TRBJ1-5 | TRBV9 | - | - | CASSVGAGDQPQHF | TGTGCCAGCAGCGTAGGAGCGGGGGATCAGCCCCAGCATTTT
TRBJ1-1 | TRBV30 | - | - | CAWSVQGRTAFF | TGTGCCTGGAGTGTACAGGGCAGAACGGCTTTCTTT
TRBJ2-5 | TRBV7-9 | TRBD2 | - | CASSLAPGRGGETQYF | TGTGCCAGCAGCTTAGCCCCGGGGAGGGGAGGGGAGACCCAGTACTTC
TRBJ2-2 | TRBV21-1 | - | - | CASSISGELFF | TGTGCCAGCAGCATCAGCGGGGAGCTGTTTTTT
TRBJ2-1 | TRBV7-9 | - | - | CASSLSVLLEQFF | TGTGCCAGCAGCTTGTCGGTCCTCCTTGAGCAGTTCTTC
TRBJ2-5 | TRBV18 | - | - | CASSPPGGDGETQYF | TGTGCCAGCTCACCACCGGGCGGGGACGGAGAGACCCAGTACTTC
TRBJ2-5 | TRBV5-1 | TRBD1 | - | CASSSIPGGAETQYF | TGCGCCAGCAGCTCCATCCCAGGGGGCGCGGAGACCCAGTACTTC
TRBJ2-7 | TRBV5-1 | - | - | CASSFFGLGAYEQYF | TGCGCCAGCAGCTTTTTTGGGCTAGGGGCGTACGAGCAGTACTTC
TRBJ1-5 | TRBV10-3 | TRBD1 | - | CAISSNDRGGQPQHF | TGTGCCATCAGTTCCAATGACAGGGGTGGTCAGCCCCAGCATTTT
TRBJ2-7 | TRBV19 | TRBD2 | - | CASSIGTSQSYEQYF | TGTGCCAGTAGTATCGGGACTAGCCAATCCTACGAGCAGTACTTC
TRBJ2-1 | TRBV2 | - | - | CASSEGWNEQFF | TGTGCCAGCAGCGAGGGTTGGAATGAGCAGTTCTTC
TRBJ1-2 | TRBV30 | TRBD1 | - | CAWRTGVRGYTF | TGTGCCTGGAGGACAGGGGTTCGCGGCTACACCTTC
TRBJ2-3 | TRBV28 | - | - | CASSGGVRGTQYF | TGTGCCAGCTCGGGCGGGGTGAGGGGCACGCAGTATTTT
TRBJ1-6 | TRBV18 | TRBD1 | - | CASSPTGTGGSSSYNSPLHF | TGTGCCAGCTCACCCACCGGGACAGGGGGCTCGAGCTCCTATAATTCACCCCTCCACTTT
TRBJ2-7 | TRBV4-1 | - | - | CASSQGHDIYYEQYF | TGCGCCAGCAGCCAGGGGCATGACATATACTACGAGCAGTACTTC
TRBJ2-2 | TRBV5-1 | - | - | CASSLEGVGTGELFF | TGCGCCAGCAGCTTGGAAGGGGTGGGCACCGGGGAGCTGTTTTTT
TRBJ2-7 | TRBV30 | TRBD2 | - | CAWKKAGAYEQYF | TGTGCCTGGAAAAAAGCGGGAGCCTACGAGCAGTACTTC
TRBJ1-4 | TRBV12-3/TRBV12-4 | - | - | CASSLRQEKLFF | TGTGCCAGCAGTTTGCGACAGGAAAAACTGTTTTTT
TRBJ2-2 | TRBV11-2 | - | - | CASSLDRRGGTGELFF | TGTGCCAGCAGCTTAGATCGGCGGGGCGGGACCGGGGAGCTGTTTTTT
TRBJ1-2 | TRBV5-6 | TRBD1 | - | CASSRGTGQGYGYTF | TGTGCCAGCAGCCGGGGGACAGGACAGGGGTATGGCTACACCTTC
TRBJ2-7 | TRBV19 | - | - | CASSTRIARRAYEQYF | TGTGCCAGTAGTACCCGGATTGCGCGGAGGGCCTACGAGCAGTACTTC
TRBJ1-4 | TRBV19 | - | once | CASSIGGTFNEKLFF | TGTGCCAGTAGTATCGGCGGGACTTTTAATGAAAAACTGTTTTTT
TRBJ1-5 | TRBV30 | - | - | CAWSVDGANQPQHF | TGTGCCTGGAGTGTGGATGGGGCGAATCAGCCCCAGCATTTT
TRBJ1-4 | TRBV28 | TRBD1 | - | CASSVGQDRGEKLFF | TGTGCCAGCAGTGTCGGACAGGATAGGGGTGAAAAACTGTTTTTT
TRBJ2-2 | TRBV11-2 | - | once | CASSLTSRTGELFF | TGTGCCAGCAGCCTCACATCCCGCACCGGGGAGCTGTTTTTT